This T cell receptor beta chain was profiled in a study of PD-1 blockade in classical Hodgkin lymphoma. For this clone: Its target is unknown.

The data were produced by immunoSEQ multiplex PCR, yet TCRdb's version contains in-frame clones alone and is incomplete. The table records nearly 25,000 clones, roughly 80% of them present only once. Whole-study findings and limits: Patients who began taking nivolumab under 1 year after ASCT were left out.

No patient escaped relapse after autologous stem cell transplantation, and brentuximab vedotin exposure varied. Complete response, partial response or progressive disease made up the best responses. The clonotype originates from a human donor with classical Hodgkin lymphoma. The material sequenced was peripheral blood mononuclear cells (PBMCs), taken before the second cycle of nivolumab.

The CDR3 DNA reads as TGTGCCAGCAGCCCTTCTCCCTCCTACAATGAGCAGTTCTTC. The encoded protein is CASSPSPSYNEQFF. V is TRBV7-9 and J is TRBJ2-1; D remains ambiguous. CDR3 length: 14 amino acids. Per germline, CDR1 SEHNR and CDR2 FQNEAQ (reference sequence). The V end lost 5 bases, the J end lost 0 bases, and 8 bases lay between the germline ends.